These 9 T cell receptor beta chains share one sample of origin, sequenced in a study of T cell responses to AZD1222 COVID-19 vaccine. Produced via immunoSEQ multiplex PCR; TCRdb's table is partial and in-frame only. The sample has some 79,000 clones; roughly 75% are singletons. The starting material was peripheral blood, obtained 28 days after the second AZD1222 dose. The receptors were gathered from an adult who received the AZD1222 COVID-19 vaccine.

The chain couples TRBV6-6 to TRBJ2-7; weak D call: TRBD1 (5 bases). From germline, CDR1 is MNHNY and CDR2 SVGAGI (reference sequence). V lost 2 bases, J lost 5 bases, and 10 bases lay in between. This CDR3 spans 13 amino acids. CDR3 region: CASSYGQGDEQYF. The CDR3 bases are TGTGCCAGCAGTTACGGGCAGGGTGACGAGCAGTACTTC.

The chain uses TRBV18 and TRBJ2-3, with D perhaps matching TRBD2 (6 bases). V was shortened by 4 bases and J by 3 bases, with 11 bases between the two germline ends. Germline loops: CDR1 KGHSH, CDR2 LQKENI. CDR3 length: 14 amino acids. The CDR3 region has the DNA TGTGCCAGCTCACAACGGCTAGCGACAGATACGCAGTATTTT. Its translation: CASSQRLATDTQYF. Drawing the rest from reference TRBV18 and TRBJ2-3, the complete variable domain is NAGVMQNPRHLVRRRGQEARLRCSPMKGHSHVYWYRQLPEEGLKFMVYLQKENIIDESGMPKERFSAEFPKEGPSILRIQQVVRGDSAAYFCASSQRLATDTQYFGPGTRLTVL.

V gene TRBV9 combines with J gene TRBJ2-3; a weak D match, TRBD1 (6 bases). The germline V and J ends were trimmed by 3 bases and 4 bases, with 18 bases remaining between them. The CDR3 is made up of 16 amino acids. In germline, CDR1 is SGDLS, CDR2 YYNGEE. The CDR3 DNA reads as TGTGCCAGCAGCGCAGGGGCTACTGGCGCTGCAGATACGCAGTATTTT. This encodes CASSAGATGAADTQYF.

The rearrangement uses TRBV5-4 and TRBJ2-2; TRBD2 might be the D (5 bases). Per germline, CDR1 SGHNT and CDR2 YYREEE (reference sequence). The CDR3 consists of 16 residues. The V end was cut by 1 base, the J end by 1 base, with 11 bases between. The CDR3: CASSLNGIGNTGELFF. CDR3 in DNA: TGTGCCAGCAGCTTGAACGGGATAGGGAACACCGGGGAGCTGTTTTTT.

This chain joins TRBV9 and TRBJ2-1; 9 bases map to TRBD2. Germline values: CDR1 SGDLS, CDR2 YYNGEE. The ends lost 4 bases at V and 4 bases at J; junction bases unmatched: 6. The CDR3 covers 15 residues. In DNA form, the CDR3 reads TGTGCCAGCAGCACTGGGCTAGCGGGATACAATGAGCAGTTCTTC. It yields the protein CASSTGLAGYNEQFF.

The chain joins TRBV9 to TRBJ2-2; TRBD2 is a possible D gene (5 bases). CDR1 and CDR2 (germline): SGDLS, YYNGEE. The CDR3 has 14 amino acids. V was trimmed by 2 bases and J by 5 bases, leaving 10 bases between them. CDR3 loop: CASSVVGETGELFF. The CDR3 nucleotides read TGTGCCAGCAGCGTGGTGGGAGAGACCGGGGAGCTGTTTTTT.

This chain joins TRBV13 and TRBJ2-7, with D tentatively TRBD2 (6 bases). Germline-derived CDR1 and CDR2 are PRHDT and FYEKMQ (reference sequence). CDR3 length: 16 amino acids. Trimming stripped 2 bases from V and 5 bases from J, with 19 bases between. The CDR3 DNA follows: TGTGCCAGCAGCTTATTGGCCGCCGGGAGTCGGGACGAGCAGTACTTC. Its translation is CASSLLAAGSRDEQYF.

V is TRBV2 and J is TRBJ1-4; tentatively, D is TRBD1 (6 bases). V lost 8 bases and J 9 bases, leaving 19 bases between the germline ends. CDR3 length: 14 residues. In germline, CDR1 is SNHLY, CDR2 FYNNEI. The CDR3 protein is CASYLEGGSKKLFF. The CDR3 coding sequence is TGTGCCAGCTACCTGGAAGGGGGGAGCAAAAAACTGTTTTTT.

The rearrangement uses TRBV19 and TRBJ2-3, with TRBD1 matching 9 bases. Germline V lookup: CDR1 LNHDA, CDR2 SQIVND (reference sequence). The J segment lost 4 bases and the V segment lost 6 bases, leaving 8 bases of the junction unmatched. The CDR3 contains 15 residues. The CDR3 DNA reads TGTGCCAGTAGCAAGGACAGGGGAGGACCAGATACGCAGTATTTT. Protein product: CASSKDRGGPDTQYF.